This T cell receptor (beta chain) originates from a study of cytomegalovirus exposure and HLA in healthy donors. Findings and limits, study-wide: Researchers catalogued some 160 TCR beta chains as cytomegalovirus-associated.

Points on this clone: The antigen is not known.

The study ran its PCR with 60 Vbeta and 13 Jbeta primers. Method: immunoSEQ multiplex PCR; TCRdb's copy keeps in-frame clones and lacks some. The table has tens of thousands of clones, 65% to 85% seen once; the top ten hold 3.8%. This CDR3 is built from 16 residues. Trimming removed 2 bases from V and 7 bases from J; junction bases left unmatched: 6. Germline V gene data show CDR1 as MNHEY and CDR2 as SVGAGI. The sequencing input was PBMCs. This TCR was sampled from a man aged 50-60 years in good health and CMV-seronegative. The rearrangement uses TRBV6-5 and TRBJ2-1; 12 positions match TRBD2. CDR3 nucleotide sequence: TGTGCCAGCAGTTACCCCCTAGCGGGAGGGACTAATGAGCAGTTCTTC. As protein: CASSYPLAGGTNEQFF.